These 26 T cell receptor beta chains were sequenced from one sample in a study of blood T cell repertoires in COVID-19. Sequenced by immunoSEQ multiplex PCR; TCRdb stores in-frame clones only, minus some. Among some 99,000 clones listed, about 86% were seen once. Sequenced material: peripheral blood. These receptors came from a woman between 55 and 75 years old in a cohort sampled during active or convalescent COVID-19.

The chain recombines TRBV18 with TRBJ1-3; D not certain. Germline V gene sequence: CDR1 KGHSH, CDR2 LQKENI. There are 16 residues in the CDR3. V was cut by 6 bases and J by 0 bases, with 15 bases left in between. The CDR3 DNA reads as TGTGCCAGCTCCCGGTCGGGGTCCCTCTCTGGAAACACCATATATTTT. Encoded protein: CASSRSGSLSGNTIYF.

V and J are TRBV7-6 and TRBJ1-5, with TRBD1 as a possible D gene (5 bases). There are 12 residues in the CDR3. The germline gives CDR1 SGHVS, CDR2 FNYEAQ. V was trimmed by 5 bases and J by 8 bases, leaving 10 bases between them. The CDR3 reads CASSVDREPQHF. For the CDR3, the DNA is TGTGCCAGCAGCGTAGACAGAGAGCCCCAGCATTTT. Looking up the rest from reference TRBV7-6 and TRBJ1-5 gives the full variable domain: GAGVSQSPRYKVTKRGQDVALRCDPISGHVSLYWYRQALGQGPEFLTYFNYEAQQDKSGLPNDRFSAERPEGSISTLTIQRTEQRDSAMYRCASSVDREPQHFGDGTRLSIL.

This clone was seen only once. This sequence joins TRBV3-1 (or the pseudogene TRBV3-2) and TRBJ1-2; D is perhaps TRBD1 (5 bases). V was clipped by 9 bases and J by 3 bases, with 14 bases between them. The CDR3 consists of 13 residues. Germline lookup yields CDR1 LGHDT and CDR2 YNNKEL (reference sequence). The DNA of the CDR3 is TGTGCCAGTTCCAGGGTTCGGGACTATGGCTACACCTTC. Its translation is CASSRVRDYGYTF.

This clone has only one observation. V gene TRBV3-1 (or the pseudogene TRBV3-2) combines with J gene TRBJ2-5; 15 bases fit TRBD2. The CDR3 is made up of 19 amino acids. V lost 6 bases and J lost 5; bases outside the gene matches: 16. The germline gives CDR1 LGHDT, CDR2 YNNKEL (reference sequence). The DNA of the CDR3 is TGTGCCAGCAGTCCTTACGGGACTAGCGGGAGGTCGGGGAGGGAGACCCAGTACTTC. Its protein product is CASSPYGTSGRSGRETQYF.

The V gene is TRBV7-6, the J gene TRBJ2-5; D uncertain. The CDR3 contains 12 residues. The germline V gene has CDR1 SGHVS and CDR2 FNYEAQ. V shed 5 bases and J shed 9 bases, with 13 bases lying between them. The CDR3 DNA sequence: TGTGCCAGCAGCCCCCAAGACATGCCCCAGTACTTC. This gives the protein CASSPQDMPQYF.

The rearrangement uses TRBV3-1 (or the pseudogene TRBV3-2) and TRBJ2-1; perhaps TRBD2 as D (5 bases). The CDR3 runs 15 residues. Germline CDR1 and CDR2: LGHDT and YNNKEL (reference sequence). The germline V and J ends were trimmed by 1 base and 2 bases, with 9 bases remaining between them. CDR3 sequence reads: CASSQGAGPYNEQFF. In nucleotides, the CDR3 is TGTGCCAGCAGCCAAGGGGCGGGCCCCTACAATGAGCAGTTCTTC.

The gene calls are TRBV19 and TRBJ1-1; tentatively, D is TRBD1 (6 bases). V lost 1 base to trimming and J lost 1 base, with 10 bases between them. This CDR3 contains 15 residues. Germline loops: CDR1 LNHDA, CDR2 SQIVND (reference sequence). CDR3 region: CASSIVSGANTEAFF. The CDR3 DNA follows: TGTGCCAGTAGTATAGTGTCAGGGGCGAACACTGAAGCTTTCTTT.

The chain combines TRBV2 with TRBJ2-1; 10 nucleotides match TRBD2. Germline V gene lookup returns CDR1 SNHLY and CDR2 FYNNEI. The CDR3 extends over 16 amino acids. J gave up 9 bases and V 4 bases, and 12 bases lay outside the gene matches. CDR3 in amino acids: CASSGPLAGASSEQFF. The CDR3, as DNA: TGTGCCAGCAGTGGACCCCTAGCGGGGGCCTCAAGTGAGCAGTTCTTC.

The V and J genes are TRBV5-1 and TRBJ1-1, with 7 bases that match TRBD1. The CDR3 contains 16 residues. The germline gives CDR1 SGHRS, CDR2 YFSETQ. V was pared by 2 bases and J by 2 bases, with 9 bases of the junction left unmatched. The CDR3 DNA is TGCGCCAGCAGCTTTTACGGGACAGATATTAACACTGAAGCTTTCTTT. It codes for CASSFYGTDINTEAFF.

This clone came up once. V and J are TRBV2 and TRBJ1-1, with 10 bases matching TRBD1. Germline V CDR1 and CDR2: SNHLY, FYNNEI. V lost 3 bases to trimming and J lost 4 bases; unmatched junction nucleotides: 5. This CDR3 region has 15 residues. CDR3 sequence: CASSEMTGGTTEAFF. As DNA, the CDR3 is TGTGCCAGCAGTGAGATGACAGGGGGCACCACTGAAGCTTTCTTT.

This clone has only a few counts. The junction departs from germline at one end; a sequencing error may be responsible. The CDR3 spells CASSPNSGDAQYF. CDR3 nucleotide sequence: TGTGCCAGCAGCCCGAATAGCGGAGATGCGCAGTATTTT. The chain has TRBV5-6 and TRBJ2-3, with D perhaps TRBD2 (6 bases). Germline CDR1 is SGHDT and CDR2 is YYEEEE. This CDR3 is built from 13 residues.

V is TRBV18 and J is TRBJ1-5, with TRBD1 matching over 7 bases. CDR1 and CDR2 (germline): KGHSH, LQKENI. V was pared by 4 bases and J by 2 bases, with 5 bases of the junction left unmatched. This CDR3 is 15 amino acids long. For the CDR3, the DNA is TGTGCCAGCTCACATCCGGGACAGTGCAATCAGCCCCAGCATTTT. Its translation: CASSHPGQCNQPQHF. Using reference TRBV18 and TRBJ1-5 for the parts outside the CDR3, the full variable domain is NAGVMQNPRHLVRRRGQEARLRCSPMKGHSHVYWYRQLPEEGLKFMVYLQKENIIDESGMPKERFSAEFPKEGPSILRIQQVVRGDSAAYFCASSHPGQCNQPQHFGDGTRLSIL.

The gene calls are TRBV12-3 or TRBV12-4 and TRBJ1-2; D is unclear. This CDR3 spans 13 amino acids. The V end lost 6 bases, the J end lost 1 base, and 9 bases lay between the germline ends. CDR3 in DNA: TGTGCCAGCAGCCTCTCACATAACTATGGCTACACCTTC. Translating gives CASSLSHNYGYTF.

The gene calls are TRBV6-6 and TRBJ1-1; TRBD1 might be the D (5 bases). Germline loops: CDR1 MNHNY, CDR2 SVGAGI (reference sequence). The germline V and J ends were trimmed by 7 bases and 1 base, with 13 bases remaining between them. The length of the CDR3 is 14 residues. The CDR3 DNA follows: TGTGCCAGCATAATGGAGGGACCGAACACTGAAGCTTTCTTT. Protein sequence: CASIMEGPNTEAFF.

This chain joins TRBV5-4 and TRBJ1-6; no clear D gene. Per germline, CDR1 SGHNT and CDR2 YYREEE (reference sequence). This CDR3 comprises 15 residues. Trimming removed 4 bases from V and 0 bases from J, with 8 bases in between. The CDR3 DNA sequence: TGTGCCAGCAGCCCCTCTTCCTCCTATAATTCACCCCTCCACTTT. It translates to CASSPSSSYNSPLHF.

CDR3 nucleotide sequence: TGTGCCAGCAGTGAGGCGGGACCGCCTCATGAAGCTTTCTTT. It encodes CASSEAGPPHEAFF. The rearrangement links TRBV2 to TRBJ1-1; D is possibly TRBD1 (5 bases). The CDR3 loop spans 14 amino acids. The V end was cut by 3 bases, the J end by 7 bases, with 15 bases between. The V gene's germline CDR1 is SNHLY and CDR2 FYNNEI.

V gene TRBV6-1 combines with J gene TRBJ1-1, with TRBD1 as a possible D gene (6 bases). The V end was cut by 5 bases, the J end by 2 bases, with 12 bases between. The CDR3 has 14 amino acids. Germline loops: CDR1 MNHNS, CDR2 SASEGT. DNA of the CDR3: TGTGCCAGCAGTTCCCGGACAGACAACACTGAAGCTTTCTTT. This codes for CASSSRTDNTEAFF.

V and J are TRBV19 and TRBJ2-7; D may be TRBD1 (5 bases). V shed 3 bases and J shed 3 bases, with 9 bases lying between them. Germline CDR1 reads LNHDA; CDR2 reads SQIVND (reference sequence). The CDR3 consists of 13 residues. CDR3 amino acids: CASSIAGIYEQYF. In DNA, the CDR3 is TGTGCCAGTAGTATTGCAGGGATCTACGAGCAGTACTTC.

The rearrangement uses TRBV6-6 and TRBJ1-1; D is unclear. V was cut by 5 bases and J by 1 base, with 8 bases left in between. Germline CDR1 reads MNHNY; CDR2 reads SVGAGI (reference sequence). This CDR3 has 13 residues. CDR3 nucleotide sequence: TGTGCCAGCAGTAGGGAGGGGAACACTGAAGCTTTCTTT. Residues: CASSREGNTEAFF.

This clone has just one count. The V and J genes are TRBV5-1 and TRBJ1-2; possibly TRBD1 for D (5 bases). The V end was cut by 6 bases, the J end by 5 bases, with 20 bases between. The CDR3 runs to 15 residues. Germline V gene sequence: CDR1 SGHRS, CDR2 YFSETQ. The CDR3 sequence is CASTPRGGERYGYTF. The CDR3 nucleotides read TGCGCCAGCACCCCCCGGGGCGGGGAGAGGTATGGCTACACCTTC.

The sample holds a few counts of this clone. The genes are TRBV28 and TRBJ2-7, with D possibly being TRBD2 (6 bases). Trimming stripped 2 bases from V and 6 bases from J, with 8 bases between. The CDR3 length is 12 residues. Germline V gene data show CDR1 as MDHEN and CDR2 as SYDVKM. The CDR3 coding sequence is TGTGCCAGCAGTTTAAGGGACTTCGAGCAGTACTTC. Amino acids: CASSLRDFEQYF. The whole variable domain, filled in from reference TRBV28 and TRBJ2-7, reads DVKVTQSSRYLVKRTGEKVFLECVQDMDHENMFWYRQDPGLGLRLIYFSYDVKMKEKGDIPEGYSVSREKKERFSLILESASTNQTSMYLCASSLRDFEQYFGPGTRLTVT.

The chain couples TRBV12-3 or TRBV12-4 to TRBJ1-4, with D maybe TRBD1 (5 bases). V shed 8 bases and J shed 3 bases, with 10 bases lying between them. This CDR3 comprises 13 residues. The CDR3 bases are TGTGCCAGCCTGGCAGGGTCTAATGAAAAACTGTTTTTT. This translates into CASLAGSNEKLFF.

The chain uses TRBV19 and TRBJ1-1; a weak D match, TRBD1 (5 bases). The CDR3 contains 13 residues. Between the trimmed V and J ends, which lost 7 bases and 4 bases, there was a span of 13 bases. Looked up from germline, CDR1 is LNHDA and CDR2 is SQIVND (reference sequence). CDR3 nucleotides: TGTGCCAGTACCAGGGAGGGGTTCACTGAAGCTTTCTTT. This sequence encodes CASTREGFTEAFF.

The rearrangement links TRBV5-1 to TRBJ2-1; 9 bases map to TRBD2. V trimming: 3 bases; J trimming: 6 bases; junction bases outside the gene matches: 10. CDR3 size: 16 residues. CDR1 SGHRS and CDR2 YFSETQ come from the germline V gene. CDR3 loop: CASSSFLAGAVNEQFF. The DNA of the CDR3 is TGCGCCAGCAGCTCATTTTTAGCGGGAGCGGTCAATGAGCAGTTCTTC. The full variable domain, completed using reference TRBV5-1 and TRBJ2-1, is KAGVTQTPRYLIKTRGQQVTLSCSPISGHRSVSWYQQTPGQGLQFLFEYFSETQRNKGNFPGRFSGRQFSNSRSEMNVSTLELGDSALYLCASSSFLAGAVNEQFFGPGTRLTVL.

The chain uses TRBV3-1 (or the pseudogene TRBV3-2) and TRBJ2-1; TRBD2 matches 11 bases. V lost 4 bases and J lost 9; bases outside the gene matches: 11. Per germline, CDR1 LGHDT and CDR2 YNNKEL (reference sequence). The CDR3 contains 16 residues. This CDR3 is CASSPQTSGSGIEQFF. The CDR3 coding sequence is TGTGCCAGCAGCCCCCAAACTAGCGGGAGTGGCATTGAGCAGTTCTTC.

V usage is TRBV6-5 and J usage is TRBJ1-1; 9 nucleotides agree with TRBD1. J was trimmed by 10 bases and V by 2 bases; bases with no gene match: 5. This CDR3 contains 13 residues. Germline values: CDR1 MNHEY, CDR2 SVGAGI. The CDR3 here is CASSYLPGQGAFF. The CDR3 nucleotides are TGTGCCAGCAGTTACCTGCCGGGACAGGGAGCTTTCTTT.